The present entry profiles one TCR beta chain with its context. Its antigen has not been determined. Base qualities are missing; no much larger clone stands one base away. Libraries were made using the immunoSEQ multiplex PCR assay. A mixture of 60 forward primers for TCR Vbeta segments and 13 reverse primers for TCR Jbeta segments was used in the multiplex PCR. Amplification of the CDR3 region of rearranged TCR beta genes was performed with a multiplex PCR assay on genomic DNA. The Illumina HiSeq System was used to sequence the amplified TCR beta libraries as 87-base-pair reads. Under the source paper's analysis protocol: A later analysis counted some 80 million unique TCR beta chains across the roughly 700 repertoires, and some 11 million of these chains were shared by at least two donors. Raw reads were error-corrected and collapsed into unique sequences with a nearest-neighbor algorithm that merged closely related sequences to remove PCR and sequencing errors. Alignment of CDR3 sequences to IMGT reference sequences was used to assign V, D and J gene segments. For a sequence to be retained, a match of at least six nucleotides was required to both a V gene segment and a J gene segment. Rearrangements were called productive when the CDR3 lacked stop codons and stayed in frame with V and J; all others were non-productive. Following IMGT convention, CDR3 was defined as the stretch from the second conserved V-encoded cysteine to the conserved J-encoded phenylalanine. The earlier analysis of about 590 of the donors excluded sequences that lacked an unambiguous match to a single V gene segment. In an earlier analysis of approximately 550 of the donors, V segments were called functional above 56.7% productive rearrangements and were called segregating when the between-donor standard deviation exceeded 5%. A statistical classification framework was developed to diagnose cytomegalovirus status using the catalog of TCR beta chain sequences. In a later analysis, TCR nucleotide sequences were compared against IMGT/GENE-DB human TR gene sequences so that V and J genes could be assigned. In a later analysis, CDR3 sequences and most-parsimonious VDJ recombination scenarios were assigned using the TCRdist pipeline. In a later analysis, each TCR beta chain was defined by its CDR3 amino acid sequence together with its V-gene family, and reads without a unique V-gene family were excluded. As a way to deal with suspected cross-contamination and a sequencing artifact, a later analysis dropped 500 to 700 nucleotide sequences that were highly shared and had low generation probability. For each public chain, a later analysis derived a clonal expansion index from normalized ranks of inferred template counts within each repertoire. A later analysis computed generation probabilities with a VDJ recombination model fitted to out-of-frame rearrangements, and checked the results against IGoR. In a later analysis, hypergeometric tests were used to score TCR-TCR, TCR-HLA and TCR-CMV co-occurrence, with a repertoire-size bias correction applied to TCR pairs. A later analysis estimated false discovery rates by permuting HLA or CMV assignments 20 times. In a later analysis, co-occurring TCRs were grouped with DBSCAN, and TCRdist sequence similarity was added when clustering was performed within HLA-allele-positive subsets. Co-occurrence clustering excluded repertoires with fewer than 30,000 or more than 120,000 public chains, plus five with anomalous nucleotide sharing. The clones in this table, taken by TCRdb from immuneACCESS, are in-frame only. Not every clone is retained; where verified, under half of the shortfall comes from an unresolved V gene, and the cause of the rest is unknown. That table gives V, J and clone size, and the DNA gave D and trimming. The sample contains around 160,000 clones, roughly three quarters of them found a single time. The biggest ten clones account for 7% to 9% of the sample.

The cohort was made up of about 610 healthy bone marrow donors. All cohort members were sampled while nominally healthy, although unrecorded immune exposures were likely present. The donor was CMV seropositive and belonged to the group of 250 to 350 seropositive cohort members. Every donor gave a peripheral blood sample, and the peripheral blood mononuclear cells from that sample were used for TCR beta sequencing. Genomic DNA was extracted from the blood cell samples with the Qiagen DNeasy Blood Extraction Kit. This record belongs to a study of cytomegalovirus exposure and HLA in healthy donors (dated by TCRdb to about 2017). About the full investigation: An earlier analysis of 587 of the donors reported 250 to 350 Gb of sequence data and 120 million or so unique TCR beta sequences from about 180 million T cells. Roughly 300 gigabases of sequencing data and around 88 million unique TCR sequences made up an early release that covered about 640 HLA-typed donors. Of the roughly 390 genotyped donors, roughly 80% fell in the genetic ancestry cluster associated with self-reported Caucasian donors. The study aimed to test whether cataloging public T cell receptors could reveal signatures of past pathogen exposure. The study used immunosequencing to profile the T cell repertoires of more than 650 subjects and linked those repertoires to cytomegalovirus serostatus. Along with the roughly 700-subject first cohort, a separate validation cohort of 120 different subjects was used. To predict cytomegalovirus infection status, the study combined high-throughput TCR immunosequencing, statistical association of individual TCRs with disease status, and machine learning. A later analysis re-examined previously published TCR beta repertoires from just over 650 donors and added high-resolution HLA genotyping to investigate patterns of TCR occurrence. Rather than drawing on any new phenotypic data, the later analysis identified candidate immune exposures from TCR beta sequences and the way those sequences occurred across donors. To decide whether each TCR beta V gene segment behaved as functional or pseudogenic, an earlier analysis of some 570 of the donors relied on high-throughput TCR beta sequencing. Donor age, sex, ethnicity and CMV serostatus were compiled alongside the repertoire data. Genome-wide SNP genotypes for about 55% of the roughly 670 donors were used in a later genetic analysis, which treated that subset as a discovery cohort. Every repertoire in the discovery cohort had been generated on one and the same sequencing platform. HLA typing covered class I and class II loci at four-digit resolution. Typing coverage differed by locus: A, B, C, DRB1 and DQB1 were typed in about 620-640 donors, DQA1 in about 500, DPA1 in some 570, and DPB1 in just under 490. About five DR-DQ haplotypes were handled as single units for association and clustering, since linkage in the cohort was strong. On average, around 200,000 unique TCR beta nucleotide sequences were sequenced per donor among some 420 genotyped donors of the cohort, with about 17% of those sequences being non-productive. The paper as a whole reports these results and caveats: According to a later analysis, most CMV-associated TCR beta chains appeared to be HLA-restricted, and the HLA associations seemed to be driven largely by CMV exposure. Roughly uniform sequencing depth across donors was assumed in presence/absence analyses, although this assumption may not hold. In an earlier analysis of over 550 of the donors, most TCR beta V segments were observed in productive rearrangements about 90% or about 30% of the time, broadly matching IMGT annotations. An association between a missense DCLRE1C variant and V-gene and J-gene trimming of TCR beta chains was found in a later genetic analysis and replicated in an independent cohort. The authors suggested that the approach could potentially be extended to other disease states and immunological phenotypes. At a false discovery rate of 0.05, a later analysis linked 16,951 TCR beta sequences to specific HLA alleles. CMV serostatus was the only immune exposure information available for the cohort. Approximately 16 rarely observed V segments, including chromosome 9 orphons, were excluded from the earlier analysis of about 600 of the donors because counts were too low. In vitro tests confirmed that three of the cytomegalovirus-associated TCR beta chains recognize cytomegalovirus antigens. According to a later genetic analysis, donors in an Asian-associated ancestry cluster had fewer N-insertions in productive TCRs than the approximately 700-donor mean. The study gave a list of about 170 TCR beta chains associated with cytomegalovirus. Across donors, most TCR sequences were observed very rarely, whereas some public TCRs were present in many individuals. Several of the top co-occurrence clusters appeared to be linked to parvovirus B19, influenza, CMV and Epstein-Barr virus, according to a later analysis. In this cohort, only TCR beta chains were sequenced, and detectable features were limited by the absence of alpha or paired-chain data. Linkage disequilibrium might explain the correlated functional status among segregating V segments, but an unknown experimental factor could not be ruled out. Assigning TCR associations to individual alleles was difficult when HLA alleles, especially DR and DQ, strongly co-occurred. Because the 87-base-pair reads could not distinguish some IMGT-functional V segments, including TRBV6-2 and TRBV6-3, those segments were excluded. A later analysis found that HLA-associated TCR beta chains were more clonally expanded and had lower generation probabilities than equally common non-associated chains. The sequencing pipeline was judged likely to have produced a cluster of highly shared sequence variants as a technical artifact. A later analysis found that TCR association rates varied across HLA loci, with DRB1 alleles showing the most associated TCRs and HLA-C alleles the fewest. In both the original and validation cohorts, the classifier was reported to diagnose cytomegalovirus status with high specificity and sensitivity. Because HLA typing was missing for some donors at each locus, association tests included only the typed subset. A further reported finding was that TCR beta sequences accurately predicted the HLA-A and HLA-B alleles for most subjects in the first cohort.

Ends trimmed: V by 5 bases, J by 5 bases; bases unmatched to a gene: 12. The germline V gene encodes CDR1 SGHVS and CDR2 FNYEAQ. The CDR3 covers 16 residues, taking in both the cysteine and the phenylalanine. The only DNA kept is the CDR3, 48 bases in frame from the first base. The receptor was derived from a male donor in good health and CMV-seropositive. Recombination joined TRBV7-6 with TRBJ2-5; the central 9 bases match TRBD1. Sequencing input: PBMCs. The CDR3 region has the sequence CASSLRQGVRSETQYF. The DNA is TGTGCCAGCAGCCTAAGACAGGGGGTACGGTCGGAGACCCAGTACTTC.